The clone carrying this TCR beta chain was counted between two and nine times. One end of the junction is discordant with germline, which a read error may explain. These data are taken from a study of T cells after yellow fever vaccination. Germline V gene lookup returns CDR1 SGHNT and CDR2 YYREEE (reference sequence). The length of the CDR3 is 13 residues. TCRdb independently ran MiXCR on the 5' RACE reads; one entry per CDR3 protein. The table includes 35,000 to 55,000 distinct CDR3 sequences, more than 6% detected once. Sequences were derived from PBMCs, either bulk or a sorted T-cell subset (CD4+, CD8+, memory, or dextramer-sorted; not recorded which), sampled 45 days after the yellow fever booster vaccination. The clonotype was recovered from a man younger than 45 who received the YFV17D yellow fever vaccine. The chain joins TRBV5-4 to TRBJ2-1, with a tentative D call TRBD1 (6 bases). CDR3 coding DNA: TGTGCCAGCAGTTTGGACAGTTACAATGAGCAGTTCTTC. Its translation: CASSLDSYNEQFF.